This T cell receptor beta chain was obtained from a study of CD8+CD57+ T cells in acquired aplastic anemia. Overall study context: Sorted CD4+ and CD8+ cells gave an average of roughly 3 ug of DNA. Notes on the study in general: Between patients and controls, CD8+ Simpson's diversity did not vary significantly. Patients and controls shared about 27 CD8+ CDR3 sequences.

A remark on this clonotype: The target antigen is unknown.

Genomic DNA, serving as template, underwent TCR beta VDJ and CDR3 profiling. Using its own MiXCR run on the reads, TCRdb lists one record per CDR3 protein. This table holds more than 45,000 distinct CDR3 sequences, around two thirds found once. Sequencing used sorted CD4+, CD8+, or CD8+CD57+ T cells (not recorded which) from PBMCs. This sequence originates from a human donor in good health, serving as a control.

The CDR3 region is CSAAWDAEAFF. The CDR3 bases are TGCAGTGCTGCCTGGGACGCTGAAGCTTTCTTT. The chain couples TRBV20-1 to TRBJ1-1, with D perhaps matching TRBD1 (5 bases). V was pared by 5 bases and J by 6 bases, with 10 bases between. This CDR3 spans 11 amino acids. Per germline, CDR1 DFQATT and CDR2 SNEGSKA (reference sequence).